A single TCR beta chain is shown here with its context. These data come from a study of blood T cell repertoires in COVID-19. V trimming: 4 bases; J trimming: 1 base; junction bases outside the gene matches: 4. CDR1 SGHNT and CDR2 YYREEE come from the germline V gene (reference sequence). This CDR3 is built from 15 residues. The protocol was immunoSEQ multiplex PCR, while the TCRdb copy is restricted to in-frame clones and leaves out a portion. The data contain approximately 130,000 clones, roughly four fifths of them singletons. The rearrangement links TRBV5-4 to TRBJ2-2, with TRBD1 matching 7 bases. The sequencing input was peripheral blood. This receptor was obtained from a human donor in a cohort sampled during active COVID-19. The CDR3 DNA reads as TGTGCCAGCAGCGATGGGACAGTGAACACCGGGGAGCTGTTTTTT. Amino acid sequence: CASSDGTVNTGELFF.